This T cell receptor (beta chain) was identified during a study of shared clonotypes between healthy human individuals. Comment on this clone: Other DNA sequences of this sample code for an identical CDR3.

Recent acute infections and vaccinations were absent in the healthy HIV-negative adult donors. Nashville, Tennessee was home to all donors, who were Caucasian adults. Per the germline V gene, CDR1 is SGHNT and CDR2 is YYREEE (reference sequence). CDR3 length equals 14 residues. The J segment lost 7 bases and the V segment lost 0 bases, leaving 1 base of the junction unmatched. Replicate PCRs from sorted subsets contained about 200 ng DNA, which is roughly 30,000 T cell genomes. Profiled with immunoSEQ multiplex PCR; TCRdb holds only in-frame clones, not every one. The data show about 2,500,000 clones, with approximately 94% seen just once and more than 0.12% held by the top ten.

Specimen: naive CD4+ T cells sorted from blood. As for subset: CD45RA+ positively selected. This chain uses TRBV5-4 with TRBJ2-1; 10 bases match TRBD2. This clonotype was sampled from a man aged 18 to 29 in good health. CDR3 protein: CASSLGTSGNEQFF. The CDR3 DNA sequence: TGTGCCAGCAGCTTGGGGACTAGCGGAAATGAGCAGTTCTTC.